A selection of T cell receptor beta chains follows, all from one sample in a study of cytomegalovirus exposure and HLA in healthy donors. The repertoire was sequenced with immunoSEQ multiplex PCR; TCRdb's copy has only in-frame clones and lacks some. The repertoire has approximately 120,000 clones, around three quarters of them found once; the top ten carry 0.95% to 1.5%. The sequenced sample was PBMCs. The receptors originated from a female donor in good health and CMV-seronegative. Each CDR3 is given with its conserved first and last residue. D genes are given only for firm matches. Some rows have no size entry. The others give once, few or many, or a class for an expanded clone.

CASSVTSSYEQYF,TGTGCCAGCAGCGTAACGAGCTCCTACGAGCAGTACTTC,NA,TRBV7-2,NA,TRBJ2-7
CASSLGGYGYTF,TGTGCCAGCAGCCTGGGGGGCTATGGCTACACCTTC,NA,TRBV28,NA,TRBJ1-2
CASSPPQARYNEQFF,TGCGCCAGCAGCCCCCCCCAGGCCAGGTACAATGAGCAGTTCTTC,NA,TRBV5-1,NA,TRBJ2-1
CASSGGTSYEQYF,TGTGCCAGCAGCGGGGGCACCTCCTACGAGCAGTACTTC,few,TRBV7-9,NA,TRBJ2-7
CASTRTGRNSPLHF,TGCGCCAGCACCCGGACAGGGCGTAATTCACCCCTCCACTTT,NA,TRBV10-2,TRBD1,TRBJ1-6
CAWTLAGGGKTNEQFF,TGTGCCTGGACCCTCGCAGGAGGCGGCAAGACGAATGAGCAGTTCTTC,NA,TRBV30,NA,TRBJ2-1
CASSLGRGGRETQYF,TGTGCTAGCAGCTTAGGCCGGGGGGGGCGAGAGACCCAGTACTTC,NA,TRBV7-7,TRBD2,TRBJ2-5
CASRRDRGNGYTF,TGTGCCAGCAGACGGGACAGGGGGAATGGCTACACCTTC,few,TRBV6-1,TRBD1,TRBJ1-2
CASSTTSGRYQETQYF,TGTGCCAGCAGCACAACTAGCGGGAGGTACCAAGAGACCCAGTACTTC,NA,TRBV9,TRBD2,TRBJ2-5
CASSQVFTSVQETQYF,TGCGCCAGCAGCCAAGTTTTCACGAGCGTACAAGAGACCCAGTACTTC,NA,TRBV4-1,NA,TRBJ2-5
CASSTVPLVYEQYF,TGTGCCAGCAGCACCGTCCCTTTAGTCTACGAGCAGTACTTC,NA,TRBV21-1,NA,TRBJ2-7
CASSPGQAGANVLTF,TGTGCCAGCAGCCCCGGACAGGCTGGGGCCAACGTCCTGACTTTC,NA,TRBV5-4,TRBD1,TRBJ2-6
CASSVGRSNQPQHF,TGTGCCAGCAGCGTAGGCAGGAGCAATCAGCCCCAGCATTTT,NA,TRBV9,NA,TRBJ1-5
CASSQDKRGYQETQYF,TGCGCCAGCAGCCAAGATAAACGGGGGTACCAAGAGACCCAGTACTTC,NA,TRBV4-1,NA,TRBJ2-5
CASSWGQGLGYTF,TGTGCCAGCAGTTGGGGACAGGGGTTAGGCTACACCTTC,NA,TRBV6-5,TRBD1,TRBJ1-2
CASSLGGQENEQFF,TGCGCCAGCAGCTTGGGAGGACAGGAGAATGAGCAGTTCTTC,NA,TRBV5-1,TRBD1,TRBJ2-1
CASPGLTGVDYGYTF,TGTGCCAGCCCTGGCCTGACAGGGGTCGACTATGGCTACACCTTC,NA,TRBV21-1,NA,TRBJ1-2
CASSEYGGYGYTF,TGTGCCAGCAGTGAGTATGGCGGCTATGGCTACACCTTC,NA,TRBV6-1,NA,TRBJ1-2
CASSLVSGTVSSEQYF,TGTGCCAGCAGCTTAGTCTCCGGGACAGTTTCTTCCGAGCAGTACTTC,NA,TRBV11-2,TRBD1,TRBJ2-7
CASSIGNIQYF,TGTGCCAGTAGTATCGGAAACATTCAGTACTTC,NA,TRBV19,NA,TRBJ2-4
CASRMSGTGDEQYF,TGTGCCAGCAGGATGTCCGGGACAGGGGACGAGCAGTACTTC,NA,TRBV7-9,TRBD1,TRBJ2-7
CASRREPAETQYF,TGCGCCAGCCGTCGGGAGCCAGCGGAGACCCAGTACTTC,NA,TRBV5-1,NA,TRBJ2-5